This T cell receptor beta chain emerged from a study of T cells in Graves' hyperthyroidism and ophthalmopathy. TCR beta CDR3 regions were amplified from RNA. A set of HTBI primers served as the primers for a first-round RT-PCR of the TCR CDR3. A single record per CDR3 protein comes from TCRdb applying MiXCR to the multiplex PCR reads. In the table there are hundreds of thousands of distinct CDR3 sequences, 12% to 15% of which are singletons. Material: blood. The sequence derives from a woman between 18 and 29 years old with Graves' hyperthyroidism.

For the CDR3, the DNA is TGTGCCAGCAGTTTATCGACGGGTGACCAGAAAAACTCCTACGAGCAGTACTTC. This encodes CASSLSTGDQKNSYEQYF. The V and J genes are TRBV27 and TRBJ2-7, with D unresolved. V lost 0 bases and J 0 bases, leaving 18 bases between the germline ends. The CDR3 runs 18 residues. Germline loops: CDR1 MNHEY, CDR2 SMNVEV (reference sequence).